This entry lists 3 T cell receptor beta chains sequenced from one sample in a study of cytomegalovirus exposure and HLA in healthy donors. PCR primers comprised 60 Vbeta and 13 Jbeta primers. The repertoire was sequenced with immunoSEQ multiplex PCR; TCRdb's copy has only in-frame clones and lacks some. The repertoire holds approximately 100,000 clones, with about 77% as singletons. The sample was PBMCs. Receptor source: a woman aged 18-29 years in good health and CMV-seropositive.

The V gene is TRBV28, the J gene TRBJ1-2; the match to TRBD1 covers 7 bases. V lost 6 bases and J lost 2; bases outside the gene matches: 12. Germline values: CDR1 MDHEN, CDR2 SYDVKM. This CDR3 region has 16 residues. Written as DNA, the CDR3 is TGTGCCAGCAGCCTGGGGACAGCCTTGGTAAACTATGGCTACACCTTC. This gives the protein CASSLGTALVNYGYTF.

This chain links TRBV7-9 with TRBJ2-1, with 8 bases lining up with TRBD2. Unmatched junction bases numbered 16, after V lost 0 bases and J lost 6 bases. CDR3 length equals 19 residues. Germline CDR1 reads SEHNR; CDR2 reads FQNEAQ (reference sequence). For the CDR3, the DNA is TGTGCCAGCAGCTTAGCCTTTCTCCTCAGAGTTAGCGGGACCAATGAGCAGTTCTTC. Translation: CASSLAFLLRVSGTNEQFF.

This clone appeared many times. This sequence joins TRBV7-9 and TRBJ2-1; possible D gene TRBD2, 5 bases. The length of the CDR3 is 13 residues. CDR1 is SEHNR, CDR2 FQNEAQ, per germline (reference sequence). The ends were cut back, 6 bases at V and 9 bases at J, with 15 bases in the middle. This CDR3 is CASRPPGISEQFF. In nucleotides, the CDR3 is TGTGCCAGCAGACCCCCCGGGATCAGTGAGCAGTTCTTC.